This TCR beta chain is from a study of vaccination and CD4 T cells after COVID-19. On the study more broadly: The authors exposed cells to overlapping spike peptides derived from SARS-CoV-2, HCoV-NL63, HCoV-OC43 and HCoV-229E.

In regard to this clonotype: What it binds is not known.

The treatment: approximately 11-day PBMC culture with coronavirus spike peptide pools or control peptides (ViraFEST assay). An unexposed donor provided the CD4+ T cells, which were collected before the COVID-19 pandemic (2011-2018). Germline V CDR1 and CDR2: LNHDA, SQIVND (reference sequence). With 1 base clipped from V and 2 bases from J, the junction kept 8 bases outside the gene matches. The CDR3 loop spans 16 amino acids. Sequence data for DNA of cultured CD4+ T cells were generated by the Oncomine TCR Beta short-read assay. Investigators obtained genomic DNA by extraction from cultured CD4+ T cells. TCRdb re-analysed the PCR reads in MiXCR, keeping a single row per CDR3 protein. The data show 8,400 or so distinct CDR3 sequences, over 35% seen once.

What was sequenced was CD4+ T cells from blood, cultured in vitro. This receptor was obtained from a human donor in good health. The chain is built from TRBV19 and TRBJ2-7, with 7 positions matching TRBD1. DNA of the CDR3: TGTGCCAGTAGTATAGGCGGACAGGCTAGCACCTACGAGCAGTACTTC. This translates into CASSIGGQASTYEQYF.